This entry features one TCR beta chain sequence. Its antigen is not identified. Sorting of CD4+ and CD8+ T cells was performed on PBMCs. The sample is drawn from a study of CD8+ T cells in alopecia areata. Study-wide results and caveats: Affected lesional scalp, above all in alopecia totalis/universalis, was more clonal than normal scalp.

Sequencing used cDNA as its template, made by extracting RNA and reverse transcribing it. Produced via immunoSEQ multiplex PCR; TCRdb's table is partial and in-frame only. In the table there are around 190,000 clones, around 50% of which are singletons. Trimming removed 3 bases at V and 4 bases at J, with 10 bases between. The CDR3 contains 14 residues. CDR1 is SGHAT, CDR2 FQNNGV, per germline. This chain uses TRBV11-2 with TRBJ2-1; tentatively, D is TRBD1 (6 bases). This TCR was recovered from a human donor in good health. Sequencing was performed on CD8+ T cells sorted from blood. This CDR3 reads CASSFGGLYNEQFF. CDR3 nucleotide sequence: TGTGCCAGCAGCTTTGGGGGCCTATACAATGAGCAGTTCTTC.